Below are 32 T cell receptor beta chains sequenced from a single sample in a study of blood T cell repertoires in COVID-19. Sequenced by immunoSEQ multiplex PCR; TCRdb stores in-frame clones only, minus some. The sample records about 430,000 clones, roughly 90% being singletons. The sample was PBMCs or T cells enriched from blood (not recorded which). Every receptor here comes from a woman aged 30 to 39 with acute COVID-19.

This chain joins TRBV5-1 and TRBJ2-1; TRBD1 might be the D (6 bases). The germline V gene encodes CDR1 SGHRS and CDR2 YFSETQ. The CDR3 length is 14 residues. V lost 4 bases, J lost 4 bases, and 12 bases lay in between. Written as DNA, the CDR3 is TGCGCCAGCAGCCCCCTCGGGACATACAATGAGCAGTTCTTC. Amino acids: CASSPLGTYNEQFF.

This clone was observed a handful of times. V gene TRBV2 combines with J gene TRBJ1-2, with unresolved D. Trimming took off 2 bases at V and 0 bases at J, with 10 bases between the two ends. The CDR3 totals 15 residues. Per the germline V gene, CDR1 is SNHLY and CDR2 is FYNNEI. CDR3 loop: CASSEWGDTNYGYTF. DNA of the CDR3: TGTGCCAGCAGTGAATGGGGAGACACTAACTATGGCTACACCTTC.

The sample holds one count of this clone. The genes are TRBV10-1 and TRBJ1-4; D is unresolved. V gave up 3 bases and J gave up 7 bases, with 12 bases separating them. The length of the CDR3 is 14 residues. The V gene's germline CDR1 is WNHNN and CDR2 SYGVQD (reference sequence). The CDR3 is CASSDEALPEKLFF. DNA of the CDR3: TGCGCCAGCAGTGATGAGGCCCTCCCTGAAAAACTGTTTTTT.

The J gene is TRBJ2-2, the V gene TRBV30, with 7 bases matching TRBD2. The CDR3 length is 18 residues. Unmatched junction bases numbered 16, after V lost 0 bases and J lost 6 bases. CDR1 and CDR2 (germline): GTSNPN, SVGIG (reference sequence). The CDR3 DNA reads TGTGCCTGGAGTGTGGGCAGACGTACTAGCGTAGCGTCCGGGGAGCTGTTTTTT. Encoded protein: CAWSVGRRTSVASGELFF.

The rearrangement uses TRBV7-9 and TRBJ2-1; D call uncertain. Germline V gives CDR1 SEHNR, CDR2 FQNEAQ (reference sequence). Trimming pared 1 base from V and 9 bases from J, leaving 7 bases between. The CDR3 has 12 amino acids. This chain's CDR3 is CASSLGAREQFF. CDR3 coding DNA: TGTGCCAGCAGCTTAGGGGCTCGTGAGCAGTTCTTC.

V and J are TRBV6-5 and TRBJ2-2; TRBD1 is a possible D gene (5 bases). This CDR3 is built from 14 residues. CDR1 and CDR2 (germline): MNHEY, SVGAGI. V shed 1 base and J shed 4 bases, with 7 bases lying between them. CDR3 residues: CASSYWGVTGELFF. The CDR3 DNA reads as TGTGCCAGCAGTTACTGGGGCGTCACCGGGGAGCTGTTTTTT.

The chain couples TRBV9 to TRBJ1-3, with a weak D call TRBD1 (6 bases). Trimming removed 2 bases from V and 5 bases from J, with 14 bases in between. This CDR3 region has 15 residues. Looked up from germline, CDR1 is SGDLS and CDR2 is YYNGEE. This CDR3 is CASSVGTPSRNTIYF. The CDR3 DNA reads TGTGCCAGCAGCGTGGGGACACCCTCCCGAAACACCATATATTTT.

The chain employs TRBV19 and TRBJ1-2, with 7 bases that match TRBD1. V dropped 6 bases and J dropped 1; count of bases not matched to a gene: 8. The CDR3 is 15 residues long. The germline V gene has CDR1 LNHDA and CDR2 SQIVND (reference sequence). The CDR3 sequence is CASRLGQAFNYGYTF. The CDR3, as DNA: TGTGCCAGTAGACTAGGACAGGCGTTTAACTATGGCTACACCTTC.

The V and J genes are TRBV7-8 and TRBJ2-7; D might be TRBD2 (6 bases). With 1 base removed from V and 3 bases from J, the gap between germline ends came to 13 bases. The germline V gene encodes CDR1 SGHVS and CDR2 FQNEAQ. The CDR3 is 15 amino acids. This CDR3 reads CASSLGGDGSYEQYF. The CDR3 DNA reads TGTGCCAGCAGCTTAGGAGGGGACGGGAGCTACGAGCAGTACTTC.

The rearrangement links TRBV19 to TRBJ1-2; tentative D call: TRBD1 (6 bases). Trimming left V 4 bases short and J 7 bases short, with 13 bases between. The CDR3 is made up of 13 amino acids. In germline, CDR1 is LNHDA, CDR2 SQIVND (reference sequence). Here the CDR3 reads CASSTTSGAGYTF. The CDR3 DNA is TGTGCCAGTAGTACAACGTCAGGGGCTGGCTACACCTTC.

The sample holds one count of this clone. The chain has TRBV24-1 and TRBJ2-2; D may be TRBD1 (6 bases). CDR1 and CDR2 from the germline V gene are KGHDR and SFDVKD. Deletions cut 3 bases from V and 7 bases from J, with 11 bases between. CDR3 length equals 14 residues. The CDR3 here is CATSDPGQHGELFF. In DNA form, the CDR3 reads TGTGCCACCAGTGATCCCGGACAGCACGGGGAGCTGTTTTTT.

This chain uses TRBV29-1 with TRBJ2-7, with a weak D call TRBD2 (6 bases). Trimming took off 5 bases at V and 3 bases at J, with 14 bases between the two ends. CDR1 and CDR2 (germline): SQVTM, ANQGSEA. The CDR3 covers 13 residues. The chain's CDR3 is CSVQGGALYEQYF. CDR3 DNA: TGCAGCGTTCAGGGCGGGGCCCTCTACGAGCAGTACTTC.

This rearrangement joins TRBV7-2 to TRBJ2-7; unclear D gene. CDR1 and CDR2 (germline): SGHTA, FQGNSA. This CDR3 has 12 residues. V lost 5 bases and J lost 0, with 5 bases in between. The CDR3 nucleotides read TGTGCCAGCAGCACGAGCTCCTACGAGCAGTACTTC. Encoded protein: CASSTSSYEQYF.

The chain links TRBV5-6 to TRBJ2-7; the D is unclear. Looked up from germline, CDR1 is SGHDT and CDR2 is YYEEEE. V gave up 4 bases and J gave up 7 bases, with 12 bases separating them. The CDR3 is made up of 12 amino acids. The CDR3 DNA follows: TGTGCCAGCAGCCTGGGTTCCAAAGAGCAGTACTTC. This encodes CASSLGSKEQYF.

The chain carries TRBV7-9 and TRBJ2-7, with 8 bases aligning to TRBD1. The CDR3 extends over 15 amino acids. From germline, CDR1 is SEHNR and CDR2 FQNEAQ (reference sequence). V shed 1 base and J 0 bases; nucleotides not matched to a gene: 2. The CDR3 here is CASSLGQGRSYEQYF. The CDR3 coding sequence is TGTGCCAGCAGCTTAGGACAGGGGCGCTCCTACGAGCAGTACTTC.

V gene TRBV19 combines with J gene TRBJ1-1; D might be TRBD1 (5 bases). Germline V gives CDR1 LNHDA, CDR2 SQIVND (reference sequence). The V end was cut by 3 bases, the J end by 4 bases, with 9 bases between. This CDR3 spans 13 amino acids. In DNA form, the CDR3 reads TGTGCCAGTAGTATTATGGGGGGCACTGAAGCTTTCTTT. It is translated as CASSIMGGTEAFF.

The table lists this clone with a few counts. This chain connects TRBV18 to TRBJ1-1; a possible D gene is TRBD1 (5 bases). The CDR3 is 16 residues long. Germline CDR1 KGHSH, CDR2 LQKENI. Trimming pared 2 bases from V and 4 bases from J, leaving 17 bases between. CDR3 sequence: CASSPILAREATEAFF. In DNA form, the CDR3 reads TGTGCCAGCTCACCAATCCTCGCCAGGGAAGCCACTGAAGCTTTCTTT. Supplemented by reference TRBV18 and TRBJ1-1, the full variable domain reads NAGVMQNPRHLVRRRGQEARLRCSPMKGHSHVYWYRQLPEEGLKFMVYLQKENIIDESGMPKERFSAEFPKEGPSILRIQQVVRGDSAAYFCASSPILAREATEAFFGQGTRLTVV.

The rearrangement joins TRBV5-6 to TRBJ2-7, with D possibly TRBD1 on 5 matching bases. This CDR3 comprises 15 residues. V shed 3 bases and J shed 2 bases, with 15 bases lying between them. Germline V CDR1 and CDR2: SGHDT, YYEEEE. CDR3 protein: CASSYGAGSPYEQYF. CDR3 bases: TGTGCCAGCAGCTATGGAGCAGGGTCCCCCTACGAGCAGTACTTC.

The CDR3 spells CASSLEGTGSNEQYF. The CDR3 DNA is TGTGCCAGCAGCTTAGAAGGGACAGGGAGTAACGAGCAGTACTTC. This chain joins TRBV7-9 and TRBJ2-7, with 9 bases that match TRBD1. V lost 1 base to trimming and J lost 5 bases; unmatched junction nucleotides: 6. The CDR3 loop spans 15 amino acids. Germline V gene lookup returns CDR1 SEHNR and CDR2 FQNEAQ (reference sequence).

The chain's CDR3 is CASSPSGGLETQYF. The CDR3 nucleotides read TGTGCCAGCAGCCCTTCCGGAGGGCTAGAGACCCAGTACTTC. The chain employs TRBV7-2 and TRBJ2-5; the D gene is possibly TRBD2 (6 bases). This CDR3 has 14 residues. Looked up from germline, CDR1 is SGHTA and CDR2 is FQGNSA. Trimming removed 5 bases from V and 4 bases from J, with 14 bases in between. The variable domain in full, completed from reference TRBV7-2 and TRBJ2-5, reads GAGVSQSPSNKVTEKGKDVELRCDPISGHTALYWYRQSLGQGLEFLIYFQGNSAPDKSGLPSDRFSAERTGGSVSTLTIQRTQQEDSAVYLCASSPSGGLETQYFGPGTRLLVL.

The J gene is TRBJ1-3, the V gene TRBV12-5; D call uncertain. Between the trimmed V and J ends, which lost 2 bases and 9 bases, there was a span of 17 bases. The germline CDR1 and CDR2 sequences are LGHNT and FRNRAP. The CDR3 has 15 residues. The DNA for the CDR3 is TGTGCTAGTGGTTTGCTACTACCCCCCCGCCCCACCATATATTTT. Translation: CASGLLLPPRPTIYF. Full variable domain (outside the CDR3, taken from reference TRBV12-5 and TRBJ1-3): DARVTQTPRHKVTEMGQEVTMRCQPILGHNTVFWYRQTMMQGLELLAYFRNRAPLDDSGMPKDRFSAEMPDATLATLKIQPSEPRDSAVYFCASGLLLPPRPTIYFGEGSWLTVV.

V and J are TRBV7-3 and TRBJ1-6, with D unclear. CDR1 and CDR2 from the germline V gene are SGHTA and FQGTGA. This CDR3 is built from 13 residues. Trimming removed 5 bases at V and 10 bases at J, with 12 bases between. CDR3: CASSHNRLSPLHF. The CDR3 DNA follows: TGTGCCAGCAGCCACAACAGATTATCACCCCTCCACTTT. Drawing the rest from reference TRBV7-3 and TRBJ1-6, the complete variable domain is GAGVSQTPSNKVTEKGKYVELRCDPISGHTALYWYRQSLGQGPEFLIYFQGTGAADDSGLPNDRFFAVRPEGSVSTLKIQRTERGDSAVYLCASSHNRLSPLHFGNGTRLTVT.

This clone was detected only a few times. The chain is built from TRBV11-3 and TRBJ2-1, with 8 nucleotides matching TRBD2. CDR1 and CDR2 (germline): SGHNT, YENEEA. Trimming at V came to 3 bases and at J to 3 bases, leaving 4 bases not matched to a gene. This CDR3 comprises 15 residues. The CDR3 loop is CASSLRLANYNEQFF. The CDR3 DNA follows: TGTGCCAGCAGCTTGAGACTAGCGAACTACAATGAGCAGTTCTTC.

This chain links TRBV12-5 with TRBJ2-5, with 7 positions matching TRBD1. V lost 5 bases and J lost 4; bases outside the gene matches: 7. Looked up from germline, CDR1 is LGHNT and CDR2 is FRNRAP. The CDR3 runs to 14 residues. This CDR3 reads CASGLSQGVETQYF. DNA for the CDR3: TGTGCTAGTGGTCTGTCCCAGGGGGTAGAGACCCAGTACTTC.

The chain combines TRBV29-1 with TRBJ1-2; the D gene is possibly TRBD1 (5 bases). Between the trimmed V and J ends, which lost 1 base and 1 base, there was a span of 10 bases. Per germline, CDR1 SQVTM and CDR2 ANQGSEA. The CDR3 is 14 residues long. The CDR3 nucleotides are TGCAGCGTTGAAGGGCAGGGCGATAACTATGGCTACACCTTC. Its protein product is CSVEGQGDNYGYTF.

The chain combines TRBV11-2 with TRBJ2-7; possibly TRBD1 for D (6 bases). Germline CDR1 reads SGHAT; CDR2 reads FQNNGV. The V end lost 1 base, the J end lost 2 bases, and 12 bases lay between the germline ends. The CDR3 spans 15 residues. CDR3 bases: TGTGCCAGCAGCTTAGGTCCAGGGGCCGCCTACGAGCAGTACTTC. The encoded protein is CASSLGPGAAYEQYF.

A single count supports this clone. The genes are TRBV11-3 and TRBJ2-7; TRBD2 is a possible D gene (5 bases). The V end lost 0 bases, the J end lost 0 bases, and 9 bases lay between the germline ends. The CDR3 contains 15 residues. Germline loops: CDR1 SGHNT, CDR2 YENEEA. CDR3 DNA: TGTGCCAGCAGCTTAGAAGTGAGGGACTCCTACGAGCAGTACTTC. Protein sequence: CASSLEVRDSYEQYF.

The chain carries TRBV2 and TRBJ2-7; D may be TRBD2 (5 bases). The CDR3 has 14 amino acids. CDR1 is SNHLY and CDR2 is FYNNEI in the germline V gene. Trimming cost V 5 bases and J 0 bases, with 11 bases left between them. The CDR3 DNA reads as TGTGCCAGCAGTTTCGGACTCAGCTCCTACGAGCAGTACTTC. Encoded protein: CASSFGLSSYEQYF.

This clone was seen only once. The CDR3 spells CASTKLQGGLGEQFF. The DNA of the CDR3 is TGTGCCAGCACCAAATTACAGGGGGGGCTTGGTGAGCAGTTCTTC. J is TRBJ2-1 and V is TRBV3-1 (or the pseudogene TRBV3-2); D might be TRBD1 (8 bases). Trimming cost V 7 bases and J 9 bases, with 22 bases left between them. The germline V gene encodes CDR1 LGHDT and CDR2 YNNKEL (reference sequence). This CDR3 has 15 residues.

The chain recombines TRBV2 with TRBJ1-5; TRBD1 is a possible D gene (5 bases). The CDR3 runs to 14 residues. Germline lookup yields CDR1 SNHLY and CDR2 FYNNEI. The V and J ends lost 9 bases and 3 bases respectively, with 15 bases between them. CDR3 residues: CASGRGASNQPQHF. As DNA, the CDR3 is TGTGCCAGTGGGAGGGGTGCCTCCAATCAGCCCCAGCATTTT.

This rearrangement joins TRBV19 to TRBJ1-2; D gene uncertain. Trimming removed 3 bases from V and 3 bases from J, with 8 bases in between. The CDR3 sequence is 13 residues long. Germline CDR1 reads LNHDA; CDR2 reads SQIVND (reference sequence). CDR3 protein: CASSISQDYGYTF. The CDR3 region has the DNA TGTGCCAGTAGTATCTCCCAGGACTATGGCTACACCTTC.

This chain links TRBV5-6 with TRBJ1-1, with D perhaps TRBD1 (6 bases). V shed 4 bases and J shed 4 bases, with 14 bases lying between them. Germline values: CDR1 SGHDT, CDR2 YYEEEE. The length of the CDR3 is 14 residues. The CDR3 sequence: CASSPSDSGTEAFF. CDR3 nucleotide sequence: TGTGCCAGCAGCCCCTCGGACAGTGGCACTGAAGCTTTCTTT.